The subject of this entry is one T cell receptor beta chain. Repertoires were generated with immunoSEQ multiplex PCR, while TCRdb's copy carries only in-frame clones and drops some. The table has approximately 270,000 clones, approximately 89% seen once. This entry belongs to a study of blood T cell repertoires in COVID-19. CDR3 length equals 15 residues. Germline V lookup: CDR1 MDHEN, CDR2 SYDVKM. Trimming stripped 5 bases from V and 7 bases from J, with 20 bases between. The receptor comes from a man aged 35 to 55 with active or convalescent COVID-19. Input material: peripheral blood. The chain uses TRBV28 and TRBJ1-2, with D maybe TRBD1 (5 bases). CDR3 amino acids: CASSPSYLRQSGYTF. CDR3 in DNA: TGTGCCAGCAGTCCAAGTTATCTCCGACAGAGTGGCTACACCTTC.